These T cell receptor beta chains were read from a single sample in a study of T cell responses to AZD1222 COVID-19 vaccine. Measured with immunoSEQ multiplex PCR; TCRdb has only the in-frame clones, and not every one. The sample has about 86,000 clones, 90% seen once. The starting material was peripheral blood, obtained on day 0 of AZD1222 vaccination. The receptors were sampled from an adult in good health. The CDR3 runs from the conserved cysteine through the conserved F or W. A D gene is named only where the DNA matches it firmly. The size of a clone is reported for some rows only, either as once, few or many, or as a class for expanded clones.

clone_size: NA
d_call: NA
j_call: TRBJ1-1
v_call: TRBV14
cdr3_nt: TGTGCCAGCAGCCAGAACACTGAAGCTTTCTTT
cdr3_aa: CASSQNTEAFF

clone_size: NA
d_call: NA
j_call: TRBJ1-5
v_call: TRBV18
cdr3_nt: TGTGCCAGCTCCCCGGGACAATCTGATCAGCCCCAGCATTTT
cdr3_aa: CASSPGQSDQPQHF

clone_size: NA
d_call: NA
j_call: TRBJ1-4
v_call: TRBV14
cdr3_nt: TGTGCCAGCAGCTCTTGGACAGCGAATGAAAAACTGTTTTTT
cdr3_aa: CASSSWTANEKLFF

clone_size: NA
d_call: NA
j_call: TRBJ2-7
v_call: TRBV7-8
cdr3_nt: TGTGCCAGCAGCTCAAAGCGGGAGCAGTACTTC
cdr3_aa: CASSSKREQYF

clone_size: NA
d_call: TRBD1
j_call: TRBJ1-1
v_call: TRBV20-1
cdr3_nt: TGCAGTGCTAGTCCCCGCGGAGGGGGCTACGGAAACACTGAAGCTTTCTTT
cdr3_aa: CSASPRGGGYGNTEAFF

clone_size: NA
d_call: NA
j_call: TRBJ1-4
v_call: TRBV28
cdr3_nt: TGTGCCAGCAGACCGGGGCAGCAGCAACCTAATGAAAAACTGTTTTTT
cdr3_aa: CASRPGQQQPNEKLFF

clone_size: NA
d_call: NA
j_call: TRBJ1-1
v_call: TRBV10-2
cdr3_nt: TGCGCCAGCAGTGAGTCGTCTGGGAACACTGAAGCTTTCTTT
cdr3_aa: CASSESSGNTEAFF

clone_size: few
d_call: NA
j_call: TRBJ2-5
v_call: TRBV29-1
cdr3_nt: TGCAGCGGCCTACAGCAAGAGACCCAGTACTTC
cdr3_aa: CSGLQQETQYF

clone_size: NA
d_call: TRBD1
j_call: TRBJ1-2
v_call: TRBV5-5
cdr3_nt: TGTGCCAGCAGCCTCAGGGTGTCAGGGGGGGTCTATGGCTACACCTTC
cdr3_aa: CASSLRVSGGVYGYTF

clone_size: NA
d_call: NA
j_call: TRBJ1-3
v_call: TRBV5-1
cdr3_nt: TGCGCCAGCAGCTTGTCTCTGGGTCGAGGAAACACCATATATTTT
cdr3_aa: CASSLSLGRGNTIYF

clone_size: NA
d_call: NA
j_call: TRBJ1-6
v_call: TRBV6-5
cdr3_nt: TGTGCCAGCAGTTATCGGAGACCCGAACATGGATCACCCCTCCACTTT
cdr3_aa: CASSYRRPEHGSPLHF

clone_size: few
d_call: NA
j_call: TRBJ1-1
v_call: TRBV7-9
cdr3_nt: TGTGCCAGCAGCTTCGCCGTGAACACTGAAGCTTTCTTT
cdr3_aa: CASSFAVNTEAFF

clone_size: NA
d_call: TRBD2
j_call: TRBJ2-1
v_call: TRBV5-1
cdr3_nt: TGCGCCAGCAGCTTGGCGGGGCGGGGGGAGAAGGATGAGCAGTTCTTC
cdr3_aa: CASSLAGRGEKDEQFF

clone_size: NA
d_call: NA
j_call: TRBJ1-3
v_call: TRBV2
cdr3_nt: TGTGCGAGTAAGGGAGAAGGGGCCATATATTTT
cdr3_aa: CASKGEGAIYF

clone_size: NA
d_call: TRBD1
j_call: TRBJ1-2
v_call: TRBV24-1
cdr3_nt: TGTGCCACCAGCGACAGGGGGCGAAGTGGCTACACCTTC
cdr3_aa: CATSDRGRSGYTF

clone_size: NA
d_call: NA
j_call: TRBJ1-4
v_call: TRBV5-4
cdr3_nt: TGTGCCAGCAGCTTGTACAAGGTTAATGAAAAACTGTTTTTT
cdr3_aa: CASSLYKVNEKLFF

clone_size: NA
d_call: NA
j_call: TRBJ1-5
v_call: TRBV2
cdr3_nt: TGTGCCAGCAGTGAAGCGCGGTCAGGGAATCAGCCCCAGCATTTT
cdr3_aa: CASSEARSGNQPQHF

clone_size: once
d_call: TRBD2
j_call: TRBJ2-1
v_call: TRBV15
cdr3_nt: TGTGCCACCGGGACTAGCGGGATTAATGAGCAGTTCTTC
cdr3_aa: CATGTSGINEQFF

clone_size: NA
d_call: NA
j_call: TRBJ1-5
v_call: TRBV6-5
cdr3_nt: TGTGCCAGCACCGCTAACAAGGGGAGCAATCAGCCCCAGCATTTT
cdr3_aa: CASTANKGSNQPQHF

clone_size: NA
d_call: NA
j_call: TRBJ1-4
v_call: TRBV6-5
cdr3_nt: TGTGCCAGCAGTTACTCGACCCAGGGTGAAAAACTGTTTTTT
cdr3_aa: CASSYSTQGEKLFF

clone_size: NA
d_call: TRBD2
j_call: TRBJ2-3
v_call: TRBV3-1/TRBV3-2
cdr3_nt: TGTGCCAGCAGCCCGCCCCAGCGGGGGCCAGATACGCAGTATTTT
cdr3_aa: CASSPPQRGPDTQYF

clone_size: NA
d_call: TRBD2
j_call: TRBJ2-3
v_call: TRBV5-1
cdr3_nt: TGCGCCAGCAGCCCCCTAGCGGGGGGCGGTTCAGATACGCAGTATTTT
cdr3_aa: CASSPLAGGGSDTQYF

clone_size: NA
d_call: NA
j_call: TRBJ1-2
v_call: TRBV5-4
cdr3_nt: TGTGCCAGCAGCTTGGAGCAGGGGTATGGCTACACCTTC
cdr3_aa: CASSLEQGYGYTF

clone_size: NA
d_call: NA
j_call: TRBJ2-1
v_call: TRBV15
cdr3_nt: TGTGCCACCAGCAGAGATTACGGGAGCTCCTACAATGAGCAGTTCTTC
cdr3_aa: CATSRDYGSSYNEQFF

clone_size: NA
d_call: TRBD1
j_call: TRBJ1-2
v_call: TRBV28
cdr3_nt: TGTGCCAGCAGTTCGGGACAGGGGGAAACCTATGGCTACACCTTC
cdr3_aa: CASSSGQGETYGYTF

clone_size: NA
d_call: NA
j_call: TRBJ1-5
v_call: TRBV18
cdr3_nt: TGTGCCAGCTCACCAACTCGACAGGCCAATCAGCCCCAGCATTTT
cdr3_aa: CASSPTRQANQPQHF

clone_size: NA
d_call: TRBD1
j_call: TRBJ1-2
v_call: TRBV6-5
cdr3_nt: TGTGCCAGCACGGGGGGACAGACACTTTATGGCTACACCTTC
cdr3_aa: CASTGGQTLYGYTF

clone_size: NA
d_call: NA
j_call: TRBJ2-7
v_call: TRBV5-5
cdr3_nt: TGTGCCAGCAGCTTGTCGGGGTTTGAGCAGTACTTC
cdr3_aa: CASSLSGFEQYF

clone_size: NA
d_call: TRBD1
j_call: TRBJ2-2
v_call: TRBV30
cdr3_nt: TGTGCCTGGACCTTAGCGGACAGGGGGATCGGGGAGCTGTTTTTT
cdr3_aa: CAWTLADRGIGELFF

clone_size: few
d_call: NA
j_call: TRBJ1-1
v_call: TRBV5-1
cdr3_nt: TGCGCCAGCAGCTTGGCGGATAACACTGAAGCTTTCTTT
cdr3_aa: CASSLADNTEAFF

clone_size: NA
d_call: TRBD2
j_call: TRBJ2-1
v_call: TRBV5-1
cdr3_nt: TGCGCCAGCAGCGCGACTAGCGGGGGGGCCAGTGAGCAGTTCTTC
cdr3_aa: CASSATSGGASEQFF

clone_size: once
d_call: TRBD1
j_call: TRBJ2-7
v_call: TRBV5-6
cdr3_nt: TGTGCCAGCAGCTTTCCCGGGACAGTTTTCCACGAGCAGTACTTC
cdr3_aa: CASSFPGTVFHEQYF

clone_size: NA
d_call: NA
j_call: TRBJ1-2
v_call: TRBV30
cdr3_nt: TGTGCCTGGAGCGCCCCAGTACTCAGGGGCACCTTC
cdr3_aa: CAWSAPVLRGTF

clone_size: once
d_call: NA
j_call: TRBJ2-7
v_call: TRBV15
cdr3_nt: TGTGCCACCCGAGGGCTGGGCGGTCTCGAGCAGTACTTC
cdr3_aa: CATRGLGGLEQYF

clone_size: NA
d_call: NA
j_call: TRBJ2-5
v_call: TRBV5-1
cdr3_nt: TGCGCCAGCAGCTTGGGACAGGGAGGGACCCAGTACTTC
cdr3_aa: CASSLGQGGTQYF

clone_size: NA
d_call: TRBD1
j_call: TRBJ1-6
v_call: TRBV4-1
cdr3_nt: TGCGCCAGCAGCCTGGACAGGTCTGGGATTAATTCACCCCTCCACTTT
cdr3_aa: CASSLDRSGINSPLHF

clone_size: NA
d_call: TRBD2
j_call: TRBJ2-5
v_call: TRBV19
cdr3_nt: TGTGCCAGTAGTCCCCGGGGGCGGGGGGGCTTAGAGACCCAGTACTTC
cdr3_aa: CASSPRGRGGLETQYF

clone_size: few
d_call: TRBD1
j_call: TRBJ2-3
v_call: TRBV6-6
cdr3_nt: TGTGCCAGCAGTCCTCCGGGACAGGGGACAGATACGCAGTATTTT
cdr3_aa: CASSPPGQGTDTQYF

clone_size: NA
d_call: NA
j_call: TRBJ2-2
v_call: TRBV3-1/TRBV3-2
cdr3_nt: TGTGCCAGCAGCCAAGTAGGGACACCAAACACCGGGGAGCTGTTTTTT
cdr3_aa: CASSQVGTPNTGELFF

clone_size: NA
d_call: TRBD2
j_call: TRBJ2-5
v_call: TRBV19
cdr3_nt: TGTGCCAGCAAGAGCGGGAGGGCCGGAGGAGAGACCCAGTACTTC
cdr3_aa: CASKSGRAGGETQYF

clone_size: NA
d_call: TRBD1
j_call: TRBJ1-2
v_call: TRBV6-5
cdr3_nt: TGTGCCAGCAGTTACGCGGGACAGGGGGCGCGCGATGGCTACACCTTC
cdr3_aa: CASSYAGQGARDGYTF

clone_size: NA
d_call: NA
j_call: TRBJ1-6
v_call: TRBV6-2/TRBV6-3
cdr3_nt: TGTGCCAGCAGTTACTCCAACAGGCTAAATTCACCCCTCCACTTT
cdr3_aa: CASSYSNRLNSPLHF

clone_size: NA
d_call: NA
j_call: TRBJ1-2
v_call: TRBV25-1
cdr3_nt: TGTGCCAGCAGCAGGAGCTCGGATACGGGCTACACCTTC
cdr3_aa: CASSRSSDTGYTF

clone_size: NA
d_call: TRBD1
j_call: TRBJ2-1
v_call: TRBV7-8
cdr3_nt: TGTGCCAGCGGAACCAAACAGGGGACAGGTCACTACAATGAGCAGTTCTTC
cdr3_aa: CASGTKQGTGHYNEQFF

clone_size: NA
d_call: TRBD2
j_call: TRBJ2-7
v_call: TRBV7-9
cdr3_nt: TGTGCCAGCAGCTCACAGCGGGAGGCACTCAGCTACGAGCAGTACTTC
cdr3_aa: CASSSQREALSYEQYF

clone_size: NA
d_call: NA
j_call: TRBJ1-1
v_call: TRBV30
cdr3_nt: TGTGCCTGGAGTGTAACGGGGGATACTGAAGCTTTCTTT
cdr3_aa: CAWSVTGDTEAFF

clone_size: NA
d_call: NA
j_call: TRBJ1-1
v_call: TRBV27
cdr3_nt: TGTGCCAGCAGTGAACTTCCTTCCGGCGGGGGGGTGGGCACTGAAGCTTTCTTT
cdr3_aa: CASSELPSGGGVGTEAFF

clone_size: NA
d_call: NA
j_call: TRBJ2-7
v_call: TRBV12-3/TRBV12-4
cdr3_nt: TGTGCCAGCAGTTTTGGTCCAGGGTCCGAGCAGTACTTC
cdr3_aa: CASSFGPGSEQYF

clone_size: NA
d_call: TRBD1
j_call: TRBJ1-2
v_call: TRBV12-3/TRBV12-4
cdr3_nt: TGTGCCAGCAGTCCCCGGACAGGGAACGGCTACACCTTC
cdr3_aa: CASSPRTGNGYTF

clone_size: NA
d_call: NA
j_call: TRBJ2-5
v_call: TRBV19
cdr3_nt: TGTGCCAGTAGCCTGAATTGGGCCGATAGGGACCAGTACTTC
cdr3_aa: CASSLNWADRDQYF